This T cell receptor (beta chain) was captured in a study of blood T cell repertoires in COVID-19. Whole-study context: Both acute and convalescent COVID-19 samples were obtained from the United States, Italy and Spain. Nucleic acid was either cDNA or gDNA, and it came from T cells, B-cell-depleted T cells, or PBMCs.

Seattle's enrolled individuals joined amid active infection and were then monitored longitudinally. The ends lost 4 bases at V and 7 bases at J; junction bases unmatched: 7. This CDR3 comprises 14 residues. CDR1 is SGHRS, CDR2 YFSETQ, per germline. The authors' processing: Cell counts per sample came from amplifying reference gene primers. Profiled with immunoSEQ multiplex PCR; TCRdb holds only in-frame clones, not every one. The V and J calls and the clone size are those of that table, but D and trimming were determined from the DNA. The sample has approximately 110,000 clones, approximately 85% seen once; the top ten hold roughly 3.2%.

The specimen sequenced was peripheral blood. The chain joins TRBV5-1 to TRBJ2-1; 8 bases map to TRBD2. This clonotype was obtained from a woman aged 80 or over with COVID-19, enrolled during active disease. CDR3 in amino acids: CASSLSGNRNEQFF. CDR3 sequence (DNA): TGCGCCAGCAGCCTTAGCGGGAACAGGAATGAGCAGTTCTTC.